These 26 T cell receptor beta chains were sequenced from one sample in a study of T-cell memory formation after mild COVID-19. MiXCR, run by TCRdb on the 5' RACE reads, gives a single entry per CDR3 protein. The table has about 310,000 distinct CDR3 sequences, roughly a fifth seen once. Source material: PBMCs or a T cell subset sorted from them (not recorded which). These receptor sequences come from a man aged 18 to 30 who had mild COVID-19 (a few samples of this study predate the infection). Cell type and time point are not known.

The CDR3 region has the DNA TGTGCCAGCAGCCAAGGGGCCGGGACCTACGAGCAGTACTTC. Translated, it gives CASSQGAGTYEQYF. J is TRBJ2-7 and V is TRBV3-1; TRBD2 is a possible D gene (5 bases). Germline V gene lookup returns CDR1 LGHDT and CDR2 YNNKEL (reference sequence). V was cut by 1 base and J by 2 bases, with 9 bases left in between. The CDR3 loop spans 14 amino acids.

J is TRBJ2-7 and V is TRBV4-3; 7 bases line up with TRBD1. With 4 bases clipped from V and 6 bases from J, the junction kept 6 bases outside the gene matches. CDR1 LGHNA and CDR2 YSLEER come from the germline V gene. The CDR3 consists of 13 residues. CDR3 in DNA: TGCGCCAGCAGCCCGATCTCAGGGGGCGAGCAGTACTTC. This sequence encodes CASSPISGGEQYF.

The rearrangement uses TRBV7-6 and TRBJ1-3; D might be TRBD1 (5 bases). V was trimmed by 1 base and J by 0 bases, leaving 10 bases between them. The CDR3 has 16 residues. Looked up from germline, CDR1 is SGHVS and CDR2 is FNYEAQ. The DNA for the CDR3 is TGTGCCAGCAGCTTAGAAGGGACGGCCTCTGGAAACACCATATATTTT. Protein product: CASSLEGTASGNTIYF.

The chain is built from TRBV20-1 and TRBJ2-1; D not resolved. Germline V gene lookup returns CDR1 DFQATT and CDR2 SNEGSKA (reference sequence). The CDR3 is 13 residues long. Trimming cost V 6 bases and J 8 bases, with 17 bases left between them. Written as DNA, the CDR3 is TGCAGTGCCACCATTACGACGAGGTATGAGCAGTTCTTC. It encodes CSATITTRYEQFF.

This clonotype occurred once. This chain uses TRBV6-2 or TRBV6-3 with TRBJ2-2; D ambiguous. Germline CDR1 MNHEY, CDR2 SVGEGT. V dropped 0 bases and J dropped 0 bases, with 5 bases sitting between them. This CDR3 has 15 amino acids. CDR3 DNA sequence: TGTGCCAGCAGTTACTCATATGCGAACACCGGGGAGCTGTTTTTT. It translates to CASSYSYANTGELFF.

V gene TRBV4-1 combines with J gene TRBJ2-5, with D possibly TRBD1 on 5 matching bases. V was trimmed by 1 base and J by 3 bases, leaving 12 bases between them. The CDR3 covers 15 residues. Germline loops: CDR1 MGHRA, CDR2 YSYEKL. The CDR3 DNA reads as TGCGCCAGCAGCCAAGGATTAGCCAGGGAAGAGACCCAGTACTTC. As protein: CASSQGLAREETQYF.

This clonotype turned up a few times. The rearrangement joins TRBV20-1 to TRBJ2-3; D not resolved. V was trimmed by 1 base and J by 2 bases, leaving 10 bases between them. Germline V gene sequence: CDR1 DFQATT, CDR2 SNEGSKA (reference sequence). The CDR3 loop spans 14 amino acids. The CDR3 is CSARVLAATDTQYF. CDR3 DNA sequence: TGCAGTGCTAGAGTTCTTGCGGCCACAGATACGCAGTATTTT.

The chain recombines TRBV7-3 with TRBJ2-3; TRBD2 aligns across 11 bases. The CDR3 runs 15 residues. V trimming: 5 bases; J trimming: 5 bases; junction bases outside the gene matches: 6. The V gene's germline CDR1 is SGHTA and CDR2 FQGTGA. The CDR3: CASSVAGGLIDTQYF. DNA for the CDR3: TGTGCCAGCAGCGTAGCGGGGGGGCTGATAGATACGCAGTATTTT.

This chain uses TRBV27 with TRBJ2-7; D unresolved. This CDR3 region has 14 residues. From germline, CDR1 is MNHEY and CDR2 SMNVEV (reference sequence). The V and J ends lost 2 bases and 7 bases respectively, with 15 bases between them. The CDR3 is CASSLMALMGEQYF. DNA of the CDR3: TGTGCCAGCAGTTTAATGGCATTAATGGGGGAGCAGTACTTC.

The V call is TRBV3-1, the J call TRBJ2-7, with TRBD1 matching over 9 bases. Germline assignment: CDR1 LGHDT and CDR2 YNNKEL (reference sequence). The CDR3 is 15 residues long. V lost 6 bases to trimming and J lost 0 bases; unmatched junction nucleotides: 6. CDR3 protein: CASSPGQGPSYEQYF. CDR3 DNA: TGTGCCAGCAGTCCGGGACAGGGCCCCTCCTACGAGCAGTACTTC.

CDR3 nucleotides: TGCAGTGCGATCCGGGGGCCTAGCTCCCTTAGCACAGATACGCAGTATTTT. This gives the protein CSAIRGPSSLSTDTQYF. V and J are TRBV20-1 and TRBJ2-3; D tentatively reads TRBD1 or TRBD2 (6 bases each). Germline V gene sequence: CDR1 DFQATT, CDR2 SNEGSKA (reference sequence). V lost 6 bases, J lost 0 bases, and 22 bases lay in between. This CDR3 spans 17 amino acids.

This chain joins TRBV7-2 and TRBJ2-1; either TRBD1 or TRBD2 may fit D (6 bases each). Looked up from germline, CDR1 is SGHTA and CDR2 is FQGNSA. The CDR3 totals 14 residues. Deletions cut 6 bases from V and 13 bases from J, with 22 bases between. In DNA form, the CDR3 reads TGTGCCAGCAGTCCGGTTGTGGGGGGCAATAGTCAGTTCTTC. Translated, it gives CASSPVVGGNSQFF.

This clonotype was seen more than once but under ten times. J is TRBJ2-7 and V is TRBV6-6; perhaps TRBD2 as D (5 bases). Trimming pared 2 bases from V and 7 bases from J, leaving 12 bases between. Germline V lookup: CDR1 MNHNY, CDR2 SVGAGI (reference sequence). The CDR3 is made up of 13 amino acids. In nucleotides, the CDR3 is TGTGCCAGCAGTTACGGTATCCCGGGGGAGCAGTACGTC. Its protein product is CASSYGIPGEQYV.

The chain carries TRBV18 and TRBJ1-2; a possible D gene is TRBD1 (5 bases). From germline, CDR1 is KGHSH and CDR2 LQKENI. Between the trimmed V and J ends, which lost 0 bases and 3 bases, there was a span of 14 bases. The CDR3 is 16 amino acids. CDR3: CASSPPPMQGYYGYTF. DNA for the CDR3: TGTGCCAGCTCACCACCTCCCATGCAGGGTTACTATGGCTACACCTTC.

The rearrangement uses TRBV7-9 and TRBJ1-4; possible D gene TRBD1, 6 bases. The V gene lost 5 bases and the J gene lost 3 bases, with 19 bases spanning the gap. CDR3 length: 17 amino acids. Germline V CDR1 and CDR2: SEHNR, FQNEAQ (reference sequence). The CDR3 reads CASSPQGFDRANEKLFF. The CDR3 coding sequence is TGTGCCAGCAGCCCCCAGGGGTTTGACCGAGCTAATGAAAAACTGTTTTTT.

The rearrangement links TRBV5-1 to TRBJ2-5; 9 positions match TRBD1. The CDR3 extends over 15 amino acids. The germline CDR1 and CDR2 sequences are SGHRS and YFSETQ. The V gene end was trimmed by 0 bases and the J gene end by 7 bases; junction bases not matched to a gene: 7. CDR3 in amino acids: CASSLGDRVGMTQYF. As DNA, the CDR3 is TGCGCCAGCAGCTTGGGGGACAGGGTTGGGATGACCCAGTACTTC. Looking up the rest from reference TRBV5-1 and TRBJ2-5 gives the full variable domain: KAGVTQTPRYLIKTRGQQVTLSCSPISGHRSVSWYQQTPGQGLQFLFEYFSETQRNKGNFPGRFSGRQFSNSRSEMNVSTLELGDSALYLCASSLGDRVGMTQYFGPGTRLLVL.

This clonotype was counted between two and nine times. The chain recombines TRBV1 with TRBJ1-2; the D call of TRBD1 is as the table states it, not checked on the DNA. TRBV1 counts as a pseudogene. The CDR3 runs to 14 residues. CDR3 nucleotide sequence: TGCACCAGCAGCCAGGACAGGGGGCCGGGTGGCTACACCTTC. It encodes CTSSQDRGPGGYTF.

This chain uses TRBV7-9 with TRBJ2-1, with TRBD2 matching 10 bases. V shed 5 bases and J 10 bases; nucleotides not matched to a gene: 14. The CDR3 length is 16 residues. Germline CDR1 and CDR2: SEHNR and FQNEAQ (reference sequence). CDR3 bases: TGTGCCAGCAGCCCCGCCGCGAAGCGGGGGGGCTGGGAGCAGTTCTTC. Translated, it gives CASSPAAKRGGWEQFF. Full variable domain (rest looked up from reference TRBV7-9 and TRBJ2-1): DTGVSQNPRHKITKRGQNVTFRCDPISEHNRLYWYRQTLGQGPEFLTYFQNEAQLEKSRLLSDRFSAERPKGSFSTLEIQRTEQGDSAMYLCASSPAAKRGGWEQFFGPGTRLTVL.

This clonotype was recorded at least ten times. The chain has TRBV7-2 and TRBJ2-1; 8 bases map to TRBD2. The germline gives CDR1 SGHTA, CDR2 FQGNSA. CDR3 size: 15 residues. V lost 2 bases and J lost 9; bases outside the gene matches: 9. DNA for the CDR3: TGTGCCAGCAGCTTAACCGGGGGGGCGGTAGGTGAGCAGTTCTTC. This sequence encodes CASSLTGGAVGEQFF.

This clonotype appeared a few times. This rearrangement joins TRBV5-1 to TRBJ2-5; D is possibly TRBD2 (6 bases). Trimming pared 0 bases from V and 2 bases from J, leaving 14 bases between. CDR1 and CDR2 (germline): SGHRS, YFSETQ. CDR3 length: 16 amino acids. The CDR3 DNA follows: TGCGCCAGCAGCTTGGGCGCCAGGGACTCGCAAGAGACCCAGTACTTC. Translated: CASSLGARDSQETQYF.

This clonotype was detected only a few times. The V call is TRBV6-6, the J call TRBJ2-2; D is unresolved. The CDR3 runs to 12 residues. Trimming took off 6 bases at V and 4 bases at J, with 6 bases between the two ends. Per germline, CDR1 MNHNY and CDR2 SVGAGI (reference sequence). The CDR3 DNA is TGTGCCAGCAGGGATAGCACCGGGGAGCTGTTTTTT. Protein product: CASRDSTGELFF.

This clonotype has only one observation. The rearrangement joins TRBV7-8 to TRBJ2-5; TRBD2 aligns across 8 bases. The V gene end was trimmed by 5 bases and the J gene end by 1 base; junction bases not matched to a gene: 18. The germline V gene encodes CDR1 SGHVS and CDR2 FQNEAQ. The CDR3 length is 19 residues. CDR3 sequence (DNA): TGTGCCAGCAGCCTCCCCAGCGGGGGCCCTCGTAGAAGCCAAGAGACCCAGTACTTC. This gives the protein CASSLPSGGPRRSQETQYF.

In DNA form, the CDR3 reads TGCGCCAGCAGCTTCGATCCTACTACTAGGAATGAGCAGTTCTTC. Its protein is CASSFDPTTRNEQFF. The chain is built from TRBV5-1 and TRBJ2-1, with D perhaps matching TRBD2 (5 bases). V was shortened by 2 bases and J by 7 bases, with 16 bases between the two germline ends. Per germline, CDR1 SGHRS and CDR2 YFSETQ. The CDR3 has 15 amino acids.

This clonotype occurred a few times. The CDR3 sequence is CASSPTPGGSGYTF. CDR3 DNA sequence: TGTGCCAGCAGCCCGACCCCGGGGGGGAGCGGCTACACCTTC. This rearrangement joins TRBV7-8 to TRBJ1-2; D is possibly TRBD1 (5 bases). The germline gives CDR1 SGHVS, CDR2 FQNEAQ. Trimming stripped 5 bases from V and 8 bases from J, with 18 bases between. The CDR3 totals 14 residues.

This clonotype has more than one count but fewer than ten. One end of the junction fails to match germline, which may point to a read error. CDR3 sequence reads: CASSLGGTITDTQYF. The CDR3 DNA sequence: TGTGCTAGCAGCTTGGGGGGGACTATCACAGATACGCAGTATTTT. The chain couples TRBV7-7 to TRBJ2-3; 7 nucleotides match TRBD2. Germline assignment: CDR1 SSHAT and CDR2 FNYEAQ (reference sequence). CDR3 length: 15 amino acids.

CDR3: CASSLTWEAELFF. The CDR3 DNA follows: TGTGCCAGCAGCTTAACCTGGGAGGCGGAGCTGTTTTTT. This sequence joins TRBV7-2 and TRBJ2-2; possible D gene TRBD2, 6 bases. Germline V gene sequence: CDR1 SGHTA, CDR2 FQGNSA. The CDR3 sequence is 13 residues long. V lost 2 bases and J lost 10, with 11 bases in between.